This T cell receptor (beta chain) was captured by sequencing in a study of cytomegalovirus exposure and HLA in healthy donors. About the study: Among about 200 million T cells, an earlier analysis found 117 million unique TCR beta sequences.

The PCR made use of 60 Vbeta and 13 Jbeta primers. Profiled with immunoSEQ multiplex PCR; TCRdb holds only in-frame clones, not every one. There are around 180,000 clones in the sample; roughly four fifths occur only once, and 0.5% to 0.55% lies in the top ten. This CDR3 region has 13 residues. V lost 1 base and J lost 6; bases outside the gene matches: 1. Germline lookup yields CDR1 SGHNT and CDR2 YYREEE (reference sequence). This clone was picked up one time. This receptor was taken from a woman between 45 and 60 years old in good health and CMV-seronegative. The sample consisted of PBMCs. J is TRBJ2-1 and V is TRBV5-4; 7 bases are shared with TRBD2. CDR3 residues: CASSLPSGNEQFF. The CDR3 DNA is TGTGCCAGCAGCTTGCCTAGCGGCAATGAGCAGTTCTTC. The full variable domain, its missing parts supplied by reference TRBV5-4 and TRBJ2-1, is ETGVTQSPTHLIKTRGQQVTLRCSSQSGHNTVSWYQQALGQGPQFIFQYYREEENGRGNFPPRFSGLQFPNYSSELNVNALELDDSALYLCASSLPSGNEQFFGPGTRLTVL.